The clone carrying this TCR beta chain was observed a handful of times. The CDR3 has 15 amino acids. CDR1 is MNHNY, CDR2 SVGAGI, per germline (reference sequence). The germline V and J ends were trimmed by 2 bases and 0 bases, with 5 bases remaining between them. The PCR was carried out with 60 Vbeta primers and 13 Jbeta primers. Data came from immunoSEQ multiplex PCR; TCRdb stores just in-frame clones and leaves some out. The sample consists of 200,000 to 250,000 clones, over 65% of them appearing once. The data were taken from a study of cytomegalovirus exposure and HLA in healthy donors. The sequence derives from a human donor in good health. The sequencing sample was made of PBMCs. The chain employs TRBV6-6 and TRBJ2-6, with D hard to call. The CDR3 reads CASSYGHSGANVLTF. CDR3 coding DNA: TGTGCCAGCAGTTACGGGCACTCTGGGGCCAACGTCCTGACTTTC.